Listed here are 8 T cell receptor beta chains from one sample, sequenced in a study of CD8 T cells in ankylosing spondylitis. Using its own MiXCR run on the 5' RACE reads, TCRdb lists one record per CDR3 protein. The top ten clones hold around 2.2% of a sample with tens of thousands of distinct CDR3 sequences, over 4% of them seen once. Sequences were obtained from blood, either unsorted or a sorted T cell fraction (not recorded which). The receptors were sampled from a male donor with ankylosing spondylitis or in good health (not recorded which).

This clonotype was recorded many times. The gene calls are TRBV11-2 and TRBJ2-3; tentatively, D is TRBD1 (7 bases). From germline, CDR1 is SGHAT and CDR2 FQNNGV. Trimming removed 0 bases from V and 3 bases from J, with 13 bases in between. The CDR3 loop spans 16 amino acids. This CDR3 reads CASSLDLAGGTDTQYF. CDR3 in DNA: TGTGCCAGCAGCTTAGATCTTGCAGGGGGGACAGATACGCAGTATTTT. The whole variable domain, remainder taken from reference TRBV11-2 and TRBJ2-3, is EAGVAQSPRYKIIEKRQSVAFWCNPISGHATLYWYQQILGQGPKLLIQFQNNGVVDDSQLPKDRFSAERLKGVDSTLKIQPAKLEDSAVYLCASSLDLAGGTDTQYFGPGTRLTVL.

This clonotype was recorded many times. The V and J genes are TRBV2 and TRBJ2-1; a possible D gene is TRBD2 (6 bases). This CDR3 is 12 amino acids long. Germline CDR1 and CDR2: SNHLY and FYNNEI. Trimming stripped 5 bases from V and 6 bases from J, with 8 bases between. The CDR3 protein is CASSRDFNEQFF. The CDR3 bases are TGTGCCAGCAGTCGGGACTTCAATGAGCAGTTCTTC.

This clonotype was observed at least ten times. The chain joins TRBV6-1 to TRBJ1-4; no firm D call. The germline V gene encodes CDR1 MNHNS and CDR2 SASEGT. Trimming removed 2 bases from V and 0 bases from J, with 7 bases in between. The CDR3 totals 15 residues. CDR3 protein: CASSERSPTNEKLFF. The CDR3 DNA sequence: TGTGCCAGCAGTGAAAGGTCCCCAACTAATGAAAAACTGTTTTTT.

Ten or more counts support this clonotype. The CDR3 loop reads CASSELQVGEKLFF. The CDR3 nucleotides are TGTGCCAGCAGTGAATTACAGGTCGGGGAAAAACTGTTTTTT. This chain joins TRBV2 and TRBJ1-4; the D gene is possibly TRBD1 (5 bases). Trimming took 2 bases from V and 8 from J, leaving 12 bases between them. Germline V gene sequence: CDR1 SNHLY, CDR2 FYNNEI. This CDR3 contains 14 residues. Supplemented by reference TRBV2 and TRBJ1-4, the full variable domain reads EPEVTQTPSHQVTQMGQEVILRCVPISNHLYFYWYRQILGQKVEFLVSFYNNEISEKSEIFDDQFSVERPDGSNFTLKIRSTKLEDSAMYFCASSELQVGEKLFFGSGTQLSVL.

This clonotype was observed at least ten times. The chain uses TRBV4-1 and TRBJ2-7, with D possibly TRBD2 on 5 matching bases. This CDR3 contains 16 residues. The ends were cut back, 0 bases at V and 2 bases at J, with 14 bases in the middle. Germline CDR1 and CDR2: MGHRA and YSYEKL. The chain's CDR3 is CASSQETTRATYEQYF. CDR3 bases: TGCGCCAGCAGCCAAGAAACTACTAGGGCGACCTACGAGCAGTACTTC.

This clonotype was seen at least ten times. The V gene is TRBV10-3, the J gene TRBJ1-6; D remains unclear. The CDR3 is 15 amino acids. The V gene lost 7 bases and the J gene lost 6 bases, with 16 bases spanning the gap. Per the germline V gene, CDR1 is ENHRY and CDR2 is SYGVKD. The CDR3: CAIMKGNGSNSPLHF. DNA for the CDR3: TGTGCCATCATGAAAGGGAACGGTTCTAATTCACCCCTCCACTTT.

In this sample, this clonotype turned up many times. The chain uses TRBV2 and TRBJ1-6, with 10 bases that match TRBD1. This CDR3 is 14 amino acids long. Unmatched junction bases numbered 11, after V lost 10 bases and J lost 11 bases. Germline CDR1 is SNHLY and CDR2 is FYNNEI. The CDR3 nucleotides are TGTGCCATCGGACAGGGGGGAAATGACGCACCCCTCCACTTT. This gives the protein CAIGQGGNDAPLHF. The whole variable domain, remainder taken from reference TRBV2 and TRBJ1-6, is EPEVTQTPSHQVTQMGQEVILRCVPISNHLYFYWYRQILGQKVEFLVSFYNNEISEKSEIFDDQFSVERPDGSNFTLKIRSTKLEDSAMYFCAIGQGGNDAPLHFGNGTRLTVT.

This clonotype was found many times. The J gene is TRBJ2-3, the V gene TRBV11-2; D may match TRBD1 or TRBD2 (5 bases each). Germline CDR1 SGHAT, CDR2 FQNNGV. The CDR3 totals 16 residues. Trimming left V 5 bases short and J 4 bases short, with 19 bases between. The CDR3 spells CASSPQGRSAADTQYF. The CDR3 DNA sequence: TGTGCCAGCAGCCCCCAGGGACGGTCCGCCGCAGATACGCAGTATTTT.